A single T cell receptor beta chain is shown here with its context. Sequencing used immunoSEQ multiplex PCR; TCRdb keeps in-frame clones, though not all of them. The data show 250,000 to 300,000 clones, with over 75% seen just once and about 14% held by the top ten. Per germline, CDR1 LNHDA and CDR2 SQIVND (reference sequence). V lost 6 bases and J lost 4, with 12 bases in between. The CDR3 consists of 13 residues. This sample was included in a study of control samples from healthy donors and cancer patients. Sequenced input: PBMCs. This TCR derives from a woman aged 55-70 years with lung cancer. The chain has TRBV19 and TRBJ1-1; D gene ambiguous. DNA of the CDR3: TGTGCCAGTAGGGCCCCGTGGGGCACTGAAGCTTTCTTT. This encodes CASRAPWGTEAFF.